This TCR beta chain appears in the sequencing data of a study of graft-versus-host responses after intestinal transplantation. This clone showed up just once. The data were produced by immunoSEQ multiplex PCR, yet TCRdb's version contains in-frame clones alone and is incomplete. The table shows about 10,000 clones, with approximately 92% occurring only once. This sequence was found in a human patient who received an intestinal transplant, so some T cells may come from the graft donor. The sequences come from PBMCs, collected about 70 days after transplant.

The CDR3 nucleotides read TGTGCCATCAGGTCGGAGGACGAAACAGTGAACACCGGGGAGCTGTTTTTT. Its translation is CAIRSEDETVNTGELFF. The gene calls are TRBV10-3 and TRBJ2-2, with D perhaps TRBD2 (5 bases). V dropped 6 bases and J dropped 1 base, with 18 bases sitting between them. The germline gives CDR1 ENHRY, CDR2 SYGVKD. The length of the CDR3 is 17 residues.